This TCR beta chain was recovered during a study of blood T cell repertoires in COVID-19. The wider study: Italy, Spain and the United States were the sources of the convalescent and acute COVID-19 samples. The analysed material was cDNA or gDNA that came from T cells, B-cell-depleted T cells, or PBMCs.

Profiling relied on immunoSEQ multiplex PCR, and the TCRdb table lists in-frame clones only, not all of them. The table has about 220,000 clones, about four fifths seen once. CDR3 length: 16 amino acids. J gave up 0 bases and V 3 bases, and 4 bases lay outside the gene matches. CDR1 and CDR2 from the germline V gene are ENHRY and SYGVKD. This clone was observed a single time. Two negative PCRs, clearance, or symptom resolution characterized the recovered Cohort 3 donors. The chain uses TRBV10-3 and TRBJ1-5; 8 nucleotides match TRBD1. Sequencing input: PBMCs or T cells enriched from blood (not recorded which). The clonotype was recovered from a woman aged 60-75 years who had recovered from COVID-19. CDR3 sequence (DNA): TGTGCCATCAGTGACGTGACAGGGGTTAGCAATCAGCCCCAGCATTTT. It encodes CAISDVTGVSNQPQHF.